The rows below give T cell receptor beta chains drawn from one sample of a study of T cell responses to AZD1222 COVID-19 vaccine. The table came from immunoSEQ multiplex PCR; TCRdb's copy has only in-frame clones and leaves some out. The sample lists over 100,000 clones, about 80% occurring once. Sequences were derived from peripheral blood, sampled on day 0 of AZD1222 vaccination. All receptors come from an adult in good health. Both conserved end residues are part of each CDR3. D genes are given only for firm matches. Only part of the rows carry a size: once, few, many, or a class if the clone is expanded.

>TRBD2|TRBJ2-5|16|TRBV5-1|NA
TGCGCCAGCAGCTTGATACTAGCGGGAGGGGGCGAGACCCAGTACTTC
CASSLILAGGGETQYF
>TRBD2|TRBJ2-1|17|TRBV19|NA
TGTGCCAGTAGTCTACGACTAGCGGGAGGCCTATACAATGAGCAGTTCTTC
CASSLRLAGGLYNEQFF
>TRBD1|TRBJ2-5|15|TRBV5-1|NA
TGCGCCAGCAGCTTGGGAAGGGGGCTGGGAGAGACCCAGTACTTC
CASSLGRGLGETQYF
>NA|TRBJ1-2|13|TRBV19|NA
TGTGCCAGTAGTATCCAGCCAGGCTATGGCTACACCTTC
CASSIQPGYGYTF
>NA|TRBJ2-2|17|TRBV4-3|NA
TGCGCCAGCAGCCAAGATCTACACAGAATAAGCACCGGGGAGCTGTTTTTT
CASSQDLHRISTGELFF
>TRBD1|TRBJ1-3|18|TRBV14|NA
TGTGCCAGCAGCCCGCGGACAGGGGGCGTAACGGGAGGAAACACCATATATTTT
CASSPRTGGVTGGNTIYF
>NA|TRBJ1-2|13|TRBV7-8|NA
TGTGCCAGCAGCTTAGCTGGGGTCGCCGGCTACACCTTC
CASSLAGVAGYTF
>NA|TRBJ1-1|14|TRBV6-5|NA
TGTGCCAGCAGGGACGGACAGTCAAGGACTGAAGCTTTCTTT
CASRDGQSRTEAFF
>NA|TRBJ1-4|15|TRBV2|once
TGTGCCAGCAGTGGGGGCCAGGGAGGATATGAAAAACTGTTTTTT
CASSGGQGGYEKLFF
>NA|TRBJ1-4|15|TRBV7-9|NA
TGTGCCAGCAGCTTAGTGGCAGGGGCGAGTGAAAAACTGTTTTTT
CASSLVAGASEKLFF
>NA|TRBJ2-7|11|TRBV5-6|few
TGTGCCAGCAGCTGGGGCGGAGAGCAGTACTTC
CASSWGGEQYF
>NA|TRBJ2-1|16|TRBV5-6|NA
TGTGCCAGCAGCGCCAGAGGAGACACAGTTTACAATGAGCAGTTCTTC
CASSARGDTVYNEQFF
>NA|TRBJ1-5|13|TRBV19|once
TGTGCCAGTAGTATGGGGGCACGTCAGCCCCAGCATTTT
CASSMGARQPQHF
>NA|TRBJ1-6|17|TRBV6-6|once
TGTGCCAGCAGTCTGACCCCCAGGAGCTCCTATAATTCACCCCTCCACTTT
CASSLTPRSSYNSPLHF